A selection of T cell receptor beta chains follows, all from one sample in a study of low-dose radiotherapy and immunotherapy resistance in tumors. TCRdb itself ran the reads through MiXCR, one entry per CDR3 protein. This sample yields roughly 95,000 distinct CDR3 sequences, of which 20% are seen a single time; roughly 13% belongs to the top ten. Sequences were derived from PBMCs, sampled after low-dose radiotherapy plus immunotherapy. The receptors here all came from a female donor with ovarian cancer. Both conserved end residues are part of each CDR3. D genes are given only for firm matches. The listing skips clone size in some rows; elsewhere it reads once, few, many or a size class.

V gene	clone size	D gene	J gene	CDR3 protein	CDR3 DNA
TRBV5-4	many	-	TRBJ2-7	CASSPRGGQASYEQYF	TGTGCCAGCAGCCCCAGGGGGGGACAGGCATCCTACGAGCAGTACTTC
TRBV24-1	many	TRBD1	TRBJ2-1	CATSDHPGQGPNEQFF	TGTGCCACCAGTGATCACCCGGGACAGGGACCCAATGAGCAGTTCTTC
TRBV3-1	many	-	TRBJ2-2	CASSWGNPGELFF	TGTGCCAGCAGCTGGGGAAACCCCGGGGAGCTGTTTTTT
TRBV2	many	-	TRBJ2-3	CASSEGVGTDTQYF	TGTGCCAGCAGTGAGGGAGTGGGCACAGATACGCAGTATTTT
TRBV19	few	-	TRBJ1-2	CASSPALGTPETCTF	TGTGCCAGTAGTCCTGCGTTGGGGACTCCAGAAACTTGCACCTTC
TRBV5-1	many	-	TRBJ1-1	CASSLAPGLNTEAFF	TGCGCCAGCAGCTTGGCCCCGGGCCTGAACACTGAAGCTTTCTTT
TRBV2	many	-	TRBJ2-3	CASSEVPVWQITDTQYF	TGTGCCAGCAGTGAAGTCCCAGTCTGGCAGATCACAGATACGCAGTATTTT
TRBV4-1	many	-	TRBJ2-2	CASSQVRGAGELFF	TGCGCCAGCAGCCAAGTGCGGGGTGCCGGGGAGCTGTTTTTT
TRBV6-2/TRBV6-3	many	TRBD1	TRBJ2-7	CASTMDRVAEQYF	TGTGCCAGCACTATGGACAGGGTCGCCGAGCAGTACTTC
TRBV12-3/TRBV12-4	-	-	TRBJ2-3	CASSPPLLPSDTQYF	TGTGCCAGCAGTCCGCCCCTTTTACCGTCAGATACGCAGTATTTT
TRBV12-3/TRBV12-4	many	-	TRBJ2-7	CASRGRASYEQYF	TGTGCCAGCAGAGGCAGGGCCTCCTACGAGCAGTACTTC
TRBV6-5	-	TRBD1	TRBJ1-2	CASSLQGDGYTF	TGTGCCAGCAGCCTACAGGGGGATGGCTACACCTTC
TRBV11-3	many	-	TRBJ2-1	CASSLSTSHPYNEQFF	TGTGCCAGCAGTCTATCCACTAGCCACCCTTACAATGAGCAGTTCTTC
TRBV25-1	many	-	TRBJ2-5	CASSDPLGSQETQYF	TGTGCCAGCAGTGACCCTCTTGGGTCCCAAGAGACCCAGTACTTC
TRBV6-2/TRBV6-3	many	TRBD2	TRBJ2-3	CASSPAGGTDTQYF	TGTGCCAGCAGTCCAGCGGGGGGCACAGATACGCAGTATTTT
TRBV9	many	TRBD2	TRBJ2-5	CASSVGAGGPSQETQYF	TGTGCCAGCAGCGTCGGAGCGGGGGGGCCGTCTCAGGAGACCCAGTACTTC
TRBV19	many	-	TRBJ2-6	CASSMDQGPGANVLTF	TGTGCCAGTAGTATGGACCAGGGGCCTGGGGCCAACGTCCTGACTTTC
TRBV19	many	-	TRBJ1-1	CASGVNTEAFF	TGTGCCAGTGGGGTGAACACTGAAGCTTTCTTT
TRBV23-1	many	-	TRBJ2-1	CASSQFRADNEQFF	TGCGCCAGCAGTCAATTTAGGGCCGACAATGAGCAGTTCTTC
TRBV30	many	-	TRBJ2-2	CACIRLAGELFF	TGTGCCTGTATCCGACTAGCCGGGGAGCTGTTTTTT
TRBV6-2/TRBV6-3	many	-	TRBJ1-4	CASSSPGDPNEKLFF	TGTGCCAGCAGTTCCCCGGGAGATCCTAATGAAAAACTGTTTTTT
TRBV20-1	many	TRBD2	TRBJ2-1	CSALSSGRATNEQFF	TGCAGTGCTCTTTCTAGCGGGAGGGCCACTAATGAGCAGTTCTTC
TRBV29-1	many	-	TRBJ1-2	CSVEDLPGARSNTF	TGCAGCGTTGAAGATCTTCCGGGGGCCCGATCCAATACCTTC
TRBV3-1	many	TRBD2	TRBJ2-1	CASSPGGLAGRNEQFF	TGTGCCAGCAGCCCTGGGGGACTAGCGGGACGGAATGAGCAGTTCTTC
TRBV13	many	TRBD1	TRBJ1-3	CASHRGAGNTIYF	TGTGCCAGCCACAGGGGCGCCGGAAACACCATATATTTT
TRBV27	many	TRBD2	TRBJ2-3	CASSRTSGSTDTQYF	TGTGCCAGCAGTCGGACTAGCGGAAGCACAGATACGCAGTATTTT
TRBV5-1	once	TRBD1	TRBJ2-2	CASSETGWNTGELFF	TGCGCCAGCAGCGAGACAGGGTGGAACACCGGGGAGCTGTTTTTT
TRBV7-3	-	TRBD1	TRBJ2-1	CASSPPGQGNNEQFF	TGTGCCAGCAGCCCTCCGGGACAGGGAAACAATGAGCAGTTCTTC
TRBV12-3/TRBV12-4	many	-	TRBJ2-1	CASSLDRSTYNEQFF	TGTGCCAGCAGTCTTGACCGATCCACCTACAATGAGCAGTTCTTC
TRBV29-1	many	-	TRBJ2-6	CSGRVAGANVLTF	TGCAGCGGGCGAGTTGCCGGGGCCAACGTCCTGACTTTC
TRBV29-1	many	TRBD1	TRBJ1-4	CSVEIQGTEKLFF	TGCAGCGTTGAAATACAGGGGACCGAAAAACTGTTTTTT
TRBV5-8	many	-	TRBJ1-5	CASSLRGREPQHF	TGTGCCAGCAGCTTGCGGGGGCGTGAGCCCCAGCATTTT
TRBV7-2	many	TRBD2	TRBJ2-5	CASSTGGREETQYF	TGTGCCAGCAGCACCGGCGGGAGGGAAGAGACCCAGTACTTC
TRBV6-2/TRBV6-3	few	TRBD2	TRBJ2-1	CASSPGNRAGYNEQFF	TGTGCCAGCAGTCCCGGGAATCGAGCGGGATACAATGAGCAGTTCTTC
TRBV29-1	many	-	TRBJ2-1	CSGRGANGNEQFF	TGCAGCGGGAGGGGGGCCAACGGGAACGAGCAGTTCTTC
TRBV7-9	many	TRBD2	TRBJ2-1	CASSLMALTSGFNNEQFF	TGTGCCAGCAGCTTAATGGCCTTAACTAGCGGGTTTAACAATGAGCAGTTCTTC
TRBV6-5	many	-	TRBJ2-3	CASSPIGGTPFTDTQYF	TGTGCCAGCTCCCCCATAGGGGGAACCCCTTTCACAGATACGCAGTATTTT
TRBV25-1	many	TRBD1	TRBJ2-7	CASSGQGAWDEQYF	TGTGCCAGCAGTGGCCAGGGGGCGTGGGACGAGCAGTACTTC
TRBV10-3	-	-	TRBJ2-7	CAISQNSYEQYF	TGTGCCATCAGTCAGAACTCCTACGAGCAGTACTTC
TRBV5-1	many	TRBD1	TRBJ1-3	CASSLAPGGTGNTIYF	TGCGCCAGCAGCTTGGCACCAGGGGGCACTGGAAACACCATATATTTT
TRBV29-1	many	-	TRBJ2-2	CSGGHGTGELFF	TGCAGCGGGGGACACGGCACCGGGGAGCTGTTTTTT
TRBV5-1	many	-	TRBJ2-7	CASSLGQSYSYEQYF	TGCGCCAGCAGCTTGGGACAGAGCTACTCCTACGAGCAGTACTTC
TRBV20-1	few	TRBD2	TRBJ2-7	CSAVAGGPRSSYEQYF	TGCAGTGCAGTAGCGGGAGGCCCCAGGAGCTCCTACGAGCAGTACTTC
TRBV7-2	many	-	TRBJ1-2	CASTRESGPYGYTF	TGTGCCAGCACGAGGGAGTCGGGACCCTATGGCTACACCTTC
TRBV5-4	many	-	TRBJ1-2	CASSKNRDPYRGYTF	TGTGCCAGCAGCAAAAACCGGGATCCGTATCGGGGCTACACCTTC